This T cell receptor (beta chain) stems from a study of blood T cell repertoires in COVID-19. About the research overall: T cells, B-cell-depleted T cells, or PBMCs provided the cDNA or gDNA that served as material.

Germline V gives CDR1 MNHEY, CDR2 SMNVEV (reference sequence). Trimming took off 6 bases at V and 8 bases at J, with 16 bases between the two ends. The CDR3 runs to 14 residues. Measured with immunoSEQ multiplex PCR; TCRdb has only the in-frame clones, and not every one. The profile shows over 400,000 clones, 80% to 90% of them singletons. The chain recombines TRBV27 with TRBJ2-2, with D maybe TRBD1 (6 bases). Sequenced: peripheral blood. The receptor comes from a human donor in a cohort sampled during active COVID-19. CDR3 loop: CASRLLQGSGELFF. The CDR3 nucleotides read TGTGCCAGCAGGTTGTTGCAGGGGTCTGGGGAGCTGTTTTTT.